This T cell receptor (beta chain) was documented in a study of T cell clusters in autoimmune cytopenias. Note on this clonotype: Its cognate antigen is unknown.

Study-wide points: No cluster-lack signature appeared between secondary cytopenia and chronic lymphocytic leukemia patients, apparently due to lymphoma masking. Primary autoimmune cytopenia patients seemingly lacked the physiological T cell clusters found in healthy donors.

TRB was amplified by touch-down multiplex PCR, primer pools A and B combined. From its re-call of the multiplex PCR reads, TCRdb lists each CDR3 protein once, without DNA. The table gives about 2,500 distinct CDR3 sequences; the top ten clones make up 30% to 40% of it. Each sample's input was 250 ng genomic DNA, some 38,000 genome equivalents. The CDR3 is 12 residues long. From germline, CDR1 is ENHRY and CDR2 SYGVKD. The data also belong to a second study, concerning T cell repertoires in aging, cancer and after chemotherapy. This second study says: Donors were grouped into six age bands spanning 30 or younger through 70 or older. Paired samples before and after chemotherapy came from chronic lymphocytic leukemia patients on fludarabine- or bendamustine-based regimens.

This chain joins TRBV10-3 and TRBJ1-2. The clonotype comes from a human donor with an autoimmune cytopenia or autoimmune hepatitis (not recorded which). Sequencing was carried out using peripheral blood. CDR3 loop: CAISAGEMGYTF.